This T cell receptor beta chain appears in the sequencing data of a study of Ad26.COV2.S vaccination and SARS-CoV-2 variants. Study-wide results and limits: It was vaccine recipients, not placebo recipients, who had the higher spike-specific TCR breadth.

The assay was immunoSEQ multiplex PCR, and TCRdb's table has in-frame clones only and misses some. The sample includes about 430,000 clones, 80% to 95% of them seen just once. Concerning this clone: Its cognate antigen is unknown. Other DNA sequences from this sample encode an identical CDR3 as well.

Specified treatment: roughly 19 received Ad26.COV2.S at low or high dose, single or two shots; several received placebo; per-sample allocation not given. Following the first vaccine or placebo injection, samples were taken on day 63. V shed 3 bases, J shed 3 bases, and the junction held 0 bases outside the gene matches. Per the germline V gene, CDR1 is KGHSH and CDR2 is LQKENI. The CDR3 runs 13 residues. This material consisted of peripheral blood, taken in a trial of Ad26.COV2.S vaccine versus placebo. The V gene is TRBV18, the J gene TRBJ1-2, with 8 bases fitting TRBD1. The receptor was derived from a person aged 18-60 years who received the Ad26.COV2.S COVID-19 vaccine or a placebo. The CDR3 DNA sequence: TGTGCCAGCTCACCGGACAGGGACTATGGCTACACCTTC. Its protein is CASSPDRDYGYTF. Combining the CDR3 with reference TRBV18 and TRBJ1-2 gives the whole variable domain NAGVMQNPRHLVRRRGQEARLRCSPMKGHSHVYWYRQLPEEGLKFMVYLQKENIIDESGMPKERFSAEFPKEGPSILRIQQVVRGDSAAYFCASSPDRDYGYTFGSGTRLTVV.